This TCR beta chain was captured in a study of cytomegalovirus exposure and HLA in healthy donors. This CDR3 region has 15 residues. From germline, CDR1 is LNHDA and CDR2 SQIVND (reference sequence). V was trimmed by 3 bases and J by 1 base, leaving 12 bases between them. 60 Vbeta and 13 Jbeta primers were used in PCR. Profiling relied on immunoSEQ multiplex PCR, and the TCRdb table lists in-frame clones only, not all of them. In the table there are around 120,000 clones, around 70% of which are singletons. Remarks on this clone: What it binds is unknown.

Study observations and caveats: An ancestry cluster, one associated with Asian ancestry, reportedly showed fewer N-insertions than the approximately 720-donor mean in a later analysis. Investigators reported approximately 150 TCR beta chains as tied to cytomegalovirus.

This chain links TRBV19 with TRBJ1-1; D call uncertain. Specimen: PBMCs. This receptor was taken from a woman between 35 and 50 years old in good health and CMV-seronegative. The CDR3 DNA is TGTGCCAGTAGTATGGAGGTCATGGCGAACACTGAAGCTTTCTTT. It yields the protein CASSMEVMANTEAFF.